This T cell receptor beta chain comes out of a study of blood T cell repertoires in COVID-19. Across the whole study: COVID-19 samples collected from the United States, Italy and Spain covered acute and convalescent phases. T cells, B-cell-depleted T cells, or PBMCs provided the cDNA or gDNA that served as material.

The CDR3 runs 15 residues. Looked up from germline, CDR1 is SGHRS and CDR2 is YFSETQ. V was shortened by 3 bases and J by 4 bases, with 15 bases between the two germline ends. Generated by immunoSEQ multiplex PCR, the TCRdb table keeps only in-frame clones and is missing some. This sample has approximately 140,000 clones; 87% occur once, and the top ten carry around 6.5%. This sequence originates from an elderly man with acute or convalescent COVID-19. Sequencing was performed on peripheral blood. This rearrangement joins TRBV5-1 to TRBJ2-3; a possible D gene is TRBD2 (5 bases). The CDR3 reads CASSSRGMLSDTQYF. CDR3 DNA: TGCGCCAGCAGCTCCCGAGGGATGTTGTCAGATACGCAGTATTTT.